This T cell receptor beta chain was captured by sequencing in a study of T cell changes during pregnancy in multiple sclerosis. The CDR3 has 12 residues. The germline V and J ends were trimmed by 7 bases and 5 bases, with 13 bases remaining between them. Germline assignment: CDR1 SGHDT and CDR2 YYEEEE. Generated by immunoSEQ multiplex PCR, the TCRdb table keeps only in-frame clones and is missing some. This repertoire shows approximately 50,000 clones, roughly 90% found once; its top ten account for around 0.37%. Sequenced here: CD4+ T cells from peripheral blood mononuclear cells, sampled after pregnancy. The chain uses TRBV5-6 and TRBJ2-7; the D gene is possibly TRBD2 (6 bases). This TCR was recovered from a female donor with multiple sclerosis, enrolled in a pregnancy study. The CDR3 bases are TGTGCCAGCGGGGGGTCCGGCCACGAGCAGTACTTC. It encodes CASGGSGHEQYF.